The clone carrying this T cell receptor (beta chain) was detected ten times or more. TCRdb used MiXCR to reprocess the RT-PCR reads, holding one entry per CDR3 protein. Here the sample spans hundreds of thousands of distinct CDR3 sequences, approximately 14% being singletons. The CDR3 extends over 15 amino acids. V was clipped by 4 bases and J by 3 bases; unmatched bases: 8. This TCR derives from a female donor in good health, serving as a healthy control. The chain uses TRBV12-3 or TRBV12-4 and TRBJ1-1, with 7 nucleotides matching TRBD1. Sequencing was done on a sample of memory CD4+ T cells from blood. The CDR3 region is CASSSQGGGYTEAFF. The CDR3 DNA reads as TGTGCCAGCAGTTCCCAGGGAGGGGGCTACACTGAAGCTTTCTTT.